Shown below are 24 T cell receptor beta chains from a single sample sequenced in a study of blood T cell repertoires in COVID-19. Using immunoSEQ multiplex PCR, the repertoire was profiled, and TCRdb retains in-frame clones only, with some absent. The sample shows tens of thousands of clones, about 89% of them seen only once. Source material: peripheral blood. All receptors come from a man aged 45 to 65 with COVID-19, enrolled during active disease.

This clone was picked up a small number of times. The J gene is TRBJ1-2, the V gene TRBV28; a possible D gene is TRBD1 (5 bases). Germline assignment: CDR1 MDHEN and CDR2 SYDVKM. The CDR3 is made up of 14 amino acids. Trimming removed 6 bases from V and 6 bases from J, with 17 bases in between. CDR3 amino acids: CASRQLRQGDGYTF. As DNA, the CDR3 is TGTGCCAGCAGACAGTTGAGGCAGGGTGATGGCTACACCTTC.

This chain uses TRBV3-1 (or the pseudogene TRBV3-2) with TRBJ2-5; D is possibly TRBD2 (6 bases). Trimming shortened V by 6 bases and J by 5 bases, and 19 bases separated the two germline ends. Germline-derived CDR1 and CDR2 are LGHDT and YNNKEL (reference sequence). The CDR3 is made up of 15 amino acids. Here the CDR3 reads CASRLKGGARETQYF. The CDR3 DNA reads TGTGCCAGCAGACTCAAAGGCGGGGCTCGGGAGACCCAGTACTTC.

This clone was counted between two and nine times. The rearrangement uses TRBV24-1 and TRBJ2-2; TRBD1 aligns across 9 bases. The V gene end was trimmed by 5 bases and the J gene end by 3 bases; junction bases not matched to a gene: 0. In germline, CDR1 is KGHDR, CDR2 SFDVKD. There are 14 residues in the CDR3. The CDR3, as DNA: TGTGCCACCAGTGGGGACAGGGACACCGGGGAGCTGTTTTTT. This gives the protein CATSGDRDTGELFF.

This clone was picked up a small number of times. CDR3 loop: CASSSRQTSYEQYF. The DNA of the CDR3 is TGTGCCAGCAGCTCTCGACAGACCTCCTACGAGCAGTACTTC. This chain connects TRBV7-2 to TRBJ2-7; TRBD1 is a possible D gene (5 bases). The CDR3 runs 14 residues. V lost 4 bases and J 0 bases, leaving 10 bases between the germline ends. Per germline, CDR1 SGHTA and CDR2 FQGNSA.

The V call is TRBV6-5, the J call TRBJ2-7; no reliable D call. CDR1 MNHEY and CDR2 SVGAGI come from the germline V gene. With 6 bases removed from V and 3 bases from J, the gap between germline ends came to 12 bases. This CDR3 has 13 amino acids. DNA for the CDR3: TGTGCCAGCAGCCTATATACCGGCTACGAGCAGTACTTC. Protein sequence: CASSLYTGYEQYF.

The CDR3 DNA reads TGCAGCGTAGTAGACGGGGGTACTCCCTACGAGCAGTACTTC. Translation: CSVVDGGTPYEQYF. The chain links TRBV29-1 to TRBJ2-7; D possibly corresponds to TRBD2 (6 bases). The CDR3 sequence is 14 residues long. Trimming removed 6 bases from V and 2 bases from J, with 17 bases in between. Germline V gene sequence: CDR1 SQVTM, CDR2 ANQGSEA.

The rearrangement links TRBV24-1 to TRBJ2-7, with D possibly TRBD2 on 6 matching bases. The CDR3 runs to 13 residues. V was shortened by 4 bases and J by 6 bases, with 12 bases between the two germline ends. Germline V lookup: CDR1 KGHDR, CDR2 SFDVKD. Here the CDR3 reads CATSEEGISEQYF. The CDR3 nucleotides are TGTGCCACCAGTGAGGAGGGGATCTCCGAGCAGTACTTC.

The genes are TRBV2 and TRBJ2-1; D not resolved. V was trimmed by 4 bases and J by 3 bases, leaving 4 bases between them. CDR1 and CDR2 from the germline V gene are SNHLY and FYNNEI. This CDR3 spans 12 amino acids. CDR3 coding DNA: TGTGCCAGCAGTGTAGACTACAATGAGCAGTTCTTC. This translates into CASSVDYNEQFF.

V usage is TRBV9 and J usage is TRBJ1-4; TRBD1 agrees at 11 bases. The CDR3 spans 16 residues. Germline CDR1 is SGDLS and CDR2 is YYNGEE. J was trimmed by 2 bases and V by 4 bases; bases with no gene match: 4. The CDR3 here is CASSLGTGGTNEKLFF. DNA of the CDR3: TGTGCCAGCAGCCTAGGGACAGGGGGTACTAATGAAAAACTGTTTTTT.

This rearrangement joins TRBV21-1 to TRBJ2-7; the table's D call, TRBD1, was not checked against the DNA. TRBV21-1 is annotated as a pseudogene. The CDR3 covers 12 residues. CDR3 in amino acids: CASSKVGDEQYF. The CDR3 DNA reads as TGTGCCAGCAGCAAAGTAGGGGACGAGCAGTACTTC.

The CDR3: CASRRSGQEQYF. In DNA form, the CDR3 reads TGCGCCAGCAGACGATCAGGGCAAGAGCAGTACTTC. The chain combines TRBV5-1 with TRBJ2-7, with D perhaps matching TRBD1 (5 bases). The V and J ends lost 5 bases and 7 bases respectively, with 13 bases between them. CDR1 is SGHRS and CDR2 is YFSETQ in the germline V gene. The CDR3 is made up of 12 amino acids.

This clone was picked up one time. The chain recombines TRBV6-6 with TRBJ2-5, with D possibly matching TRBD2 (6 bases). CDR3 size: 14 residues. V lost 6 bases, J lost 1 base, and 12 bases lay in between. The germline CDR1 and CDR2 sequences are MNHNY and SVGAGI (reference sequence). In DNA form, the CDR3 reads TGTGCCAGCAGACGGCTAGCGACCCAAGAGACCCAGTACTTC. This encodes CASRRLATQETQYF.

The chain combines TRBV3-1 (or the pseudogene TRBV3-2) with TRBJ2-2; D is ambiguous. This CDR3 has 13 residues. Trimming removed 4 bases from V and 3 bases from J, with 6 bases in between. CDR1 and CDR2 (germline): LGHDT, YNNKEL (reference sequence). The DNA of the CDR3 is TGTGCCAGCAGCCTCTCCTACACCGGGGAGCTGTTTTTT. Its protein product is CASSLSYTGELFF.

This clone was picked up a small number of times. The rearrangement uses TRBV4-2 and TRBJ1-3; 7 bases map to TRBD1. V was clipped by 3 bases and J by 1 base; unmatched bases: 6. Germline V gene sequence: CDR1 LGHNA, CDR2 YNFKEQ. The CDR3 is 16 residues long. As DNA, the CDR3 is TGTGCCAGCAGCCATGTAGACAGGGTGTCTGGAAACACCATATATTTT. This translates into CASSHVDRVSGNTIYF.

V usage is TRBV29-1 and J usage is TRBJ2-3, with 11 bases lining up with TRBD1. Germline trimming cut 3 bases from V and 4 bases from J; bases unmatched to any gene: 3. Looked up from germline, CDR1 is SQVTM and CDR2 is ANQGSEA. The CDR3 is 14 amino acids. CDR3 protein: CSVDGTGGADTQYF. The CDR3, as DNA: TGCAGCGTTGACGGGACAGGGGGGGCAGATACGCAGTATTTT.

This clone was seen a few times. The chain couples TRBV5-5 to TRBJ1-1; TRBD1 agrees at 7 bases. Germline CDR1 reads SGHKS; CDR2 reads YYEKEE (reference sequence). J lost 4 bases, V lost 4 bases, and 7 bases had no gene match. The CDR3 totals 14 residues. In DNA form, the CDR3 reads TGTGCCAGCAGCCTCTTTGACAGGGTCACTGAAGCTTTCTTT. Translation gives CASSLFDRVTEAFF.

The chain combines TRBV4-2 with TRBJ2-7; 8 nucleotides align to TRBD1. CDR3 size: 15 residues. The V gene end was trimmed by 0 bases and the J gene end by 4 bases; junction bases not matched to a gene: 5. The germline V gene has CDR1 LGHNA and CDR2 YNFKEQ. The CDR3 coding sequence is TGTGCCAGCAGCCAAGATGACAGGGGAGTTTACGAGCAGTACTTC. Protein sequence: CASSQDDRGVYEQYF.

The gene calls are TRBV10-1 and TRBJ2-7; possibly TRBD2 for D (6 bases). In germline, CDR1 is WNHNN, CDR2 SYGVQD (reference sequence). With 2 bases removed from V and 5 bases from J, the gap between germline ends came to 13 bases. The CDR3 runs 14 residues. The CDR3 bases are TGCGCCAGCAGTGAGCCGGGACTCTCGGACGAGCAGTACTTC. Residues: CASSEPGLSDEQYF.

The chain links TRBV5-4 to TRBJ2-3; TRBD2 agrees at 12 bases. Germline V gives CDR1 SGHNT, CDR2 YYREEE (reference sequence). The CDR3 is 16 residues long. With 4 bases clipped from V and 2 bases from J, the junction kept 5 bases outside the gene matches. The CDR3 DNA reads TGTGCCAGCAGCACACTAGCGGGGGGCCTCACAGATACGCAGTATTTT. Amino acids: CASSTLAGGLTDTQYF.

The rearrangement joins TRBV6-5 to TRBJ1-2; D uncertain. The CDR3 loop spans 16 amino acids. V gave up 4 bases and J gave up 0 bases, with 15 bases separating them. Germline CDR1 is MNHEY and CDR2 is SVGAGI. CDR3 protein: CASSSPERGANYGYTF. CDR3 bases: TGTGCCAGCAGTTCCCCCGAACGCGGAGCTAACTATGGCTACACCTTC.

This chain joins TRBV6-6 and TRBJ1-2; possible D gene TRBD1, 6 bases. This CDR3 comprises 13 residues. Germline loops: CDR1 MNHNY, CDR2 SVGAGI (reference sequence). V lost 6 bases and J lost 4, with 12 bases in between. DNA for the CDR3: TGTGCCAGCAGGGACGGGGGGGCCTATGGCTACACCTTC. The encoded protein is CASRDGGAYGYTF.

The chain joins TRBV6-2 or TRBV6-3 to TRBJ1-2, with a tentative D call TRBD1 (5 bases). CDR1 MNHEY and CDR2 SVGEGT come from the germline V gene. The CDR3 is 15 residues long. The V end was cut by 0 bases, the J end by 2 bases, with 10 bases between. CDR3: CASSYSDRANYGYTF. Here the CDR3 DNA reads TGTGCCAGCAGTTACTCTGACAGAGCGAACTATGGCTACACCTTC.

The rearrangement joins TRBV28 to TRBJ2-5; 7 nucleotides match TRBD2. The CDR3 has 13 amino acids. Trimming removed 9 bases from V and 5 bases from J; junction bases left unmatched: 9. Germline values: CDR1 MDHEN, CDR2 SYDVKM. The CDR3 is CASSSAGVETQYF. The DNA of the CDR3 is TGTGCCAGTTCAAGCGCGGGGGTGGAGACCCAGTACTTC.

This clone was detected once. The CDR3 sequence is CASSLGVRTNTGELFF. As DNA, the CDR3 is TGCGCCAGCAGCCTAGGGGTACGAACGAACACCGGGGAGCTGTTTTTT. The chain links TRBV4-1 to TRBJ2-2; D perhaps matches TRBD1 (5 bases). The germline gives CDR1 MGHRA, CDR2 YSYEKL. The V gene lost 4 bases and the J gene lost 0 bases, with 12 bases spanning the gap. CDR3 length: 16 amino acids.